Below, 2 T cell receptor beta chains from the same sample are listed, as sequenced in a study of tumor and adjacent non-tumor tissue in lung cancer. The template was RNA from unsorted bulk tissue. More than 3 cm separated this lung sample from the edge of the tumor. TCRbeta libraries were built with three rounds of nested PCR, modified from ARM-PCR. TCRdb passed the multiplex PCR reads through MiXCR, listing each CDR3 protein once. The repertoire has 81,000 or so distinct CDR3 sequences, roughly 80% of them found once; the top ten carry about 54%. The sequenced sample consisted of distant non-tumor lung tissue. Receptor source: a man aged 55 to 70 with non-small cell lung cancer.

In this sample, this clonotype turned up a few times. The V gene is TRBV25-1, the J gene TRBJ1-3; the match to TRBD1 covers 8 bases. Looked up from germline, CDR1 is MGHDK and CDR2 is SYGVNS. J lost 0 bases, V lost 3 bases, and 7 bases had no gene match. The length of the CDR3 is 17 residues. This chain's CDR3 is CASSEVTGGSSGNTIYF. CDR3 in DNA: TGTGCCAGCAGTGAGGTCACAGGGGGAAGCTCTGGAAACACCATATATTTT.

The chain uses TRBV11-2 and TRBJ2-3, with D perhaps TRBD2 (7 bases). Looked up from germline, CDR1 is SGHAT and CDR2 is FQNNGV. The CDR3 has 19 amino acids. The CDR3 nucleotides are TGTAACAGCAGCTTAGTGGGGGGGCGCGGGGGCAATCAGACAGATACGCAGTATTTT. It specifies CNSSLVGGRGGNQTDTQYF.